This passage covers 3 T cell receptor beta chains from one sample sequenced in a study of neurological immune-mediated disorders. TCRdb re-derived calls from the 5' RACE reads in MiXCR, one entry per CDR3 protein. This sample has about 66,000 distinct CDR3 sequences, with about 3.4% found just once. Specimen: PBMCs. The origin of the receptors is a man aged 35 to 55 with multiple sclerosis.

This clonotype was seen repeatedly, ten times or more. The rearrangement links TRBV12-3 or TRBV12-4 to TRBJ2-5; D remains unclear. V was shortened by 6 bases and J by 0 bases, with 8 bases between the two germline ends. This CDR3 is built from 13 residues. The CDR3, as DNA: TGTGCCAGCAGCCCCCTGTACCAAGAGACCCAGTACTTC. Its translation is CASSPLYQETQYF.

In this sample, this clonotype turned up many times. The chain uses TRBV7-9 and TRBJ1-1; the match to TRBD1 covers 12 bases. Germline lookup yields CDR1 SEHNR and CDR2 FQNEAQ (reference sequence). The CDR3 is 16 residues long. Germline trimming cut 5 bases from V and 3 bases from J; bases unmatched to any gene: 7. The CDR3 sequence: CASSPRDRGRDTEAFF. DNA for the CDR3: TGTGCCAGCAGCCCCCGGGACAGGGGGCGGGACACTGAAGCTTTCTTT.

This clonotype came up many times. The V gene is TRBV27, the J gene TRBJ2-1; 7 bases agree with TRBD1. CDR1 and CDR2 (germline): MNHEY, SMNVEV (reference sequence). V was pared by 6 bases and J by 0 bases, with 5 bases of the junction left unmatched. There are 15 residues in the CDR3. CDR3 amino acids: CASSPRTGSYNEQFF. The CDR3 DNA is TGTGCCAGCAGCCCCAGGACAGGCTCCTACAATGAGCAGTTCTTC.